This T cell receptor (beta chain) came from a study of cytotoxic CD8 clonotypes in ibrutinib-treated CLL. Generated by immunoSEQ multiplex PCR, the TCRdb table keeps only in-frame clones and is missing some. Altogether approximately 74,000 clones are present, more than 75% being singletons, with the ten largest covering roughly 7.5%. Trimming took 2 bases from V and 2 from J, leaving 7 bases between them. Looked up from germline, CDR1 is MNHNY and CDR2 is SVGAGI (reference sequence). The CDR3 is 14 residues long. This receptor was identified in a human donor with chronic lymphocytic leukemia. The chain combines TRBV6-6 with TRBJ2-1, with D possibly being TRBD1 or TRBD2 (5 bases each). The sample was PBMCs, taken at disease progression, from a patient treated with ibrutinib. CDR3 coding DNA: TGTGCCAGCAGTTACGAGGGACCCTACAATGAGCAGTTCTTC. Translated, it gives CASSYEGPYNEQFF.